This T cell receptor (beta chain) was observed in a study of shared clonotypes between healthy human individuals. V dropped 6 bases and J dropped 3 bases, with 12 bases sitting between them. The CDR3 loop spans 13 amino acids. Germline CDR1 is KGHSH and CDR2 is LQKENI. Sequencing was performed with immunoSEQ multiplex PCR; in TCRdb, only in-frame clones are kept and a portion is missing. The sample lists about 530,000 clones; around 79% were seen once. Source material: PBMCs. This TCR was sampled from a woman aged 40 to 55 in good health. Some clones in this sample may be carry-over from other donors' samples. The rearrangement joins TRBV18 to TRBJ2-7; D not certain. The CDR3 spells CASSPDMYYEQYF. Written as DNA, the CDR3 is TGTGCCAGCTCCCCAGACATGTACTACGAGCAGTACTTC.